This T cell receptor (beta chain) derives from a study of blood T cell repertoires in COVID-19. Study context: Sites across the United States, Italy and Spain contributed samples from acute and convalescent COVID-19. T cells, B-cell-depleted T cells, or PBMCs supplied cDNA or gDNA.

Original methodology: Amplification of reference gene primers was used by the study to estimate nucleated cell counts. The repertoire was sequenced with immunoSEQ multiplex PCR; TCRdb's copy has only in-frame clones and lacks some. V and J calls and clone size are copied from that table; D and trimming were computed from the DNA. In the table there are around 260,000 clones, 88% of which are singletons. Trimming took 2 bases from V and 3 from J; bases not matched to a gene: 10. Germline V lookup: CDR1 MNHEY, CDR2 SVGAGI. CDR3 length: 16 residues. This clone was detected only once. This TCR derives from a man in his fifties or sixties who had recovered from COVID-19. This chain links TRBV6-5 with TRBJ2-7; TRBD1 aligns across 7 bases. Input material: peripheral blood. CDR3 sequence reads: CASSYSRGRRFYEQYF. DNA for the CDR3: TGTGCCAGCAGTTACAGTAGGGGGCGCAGATTCTACGAGCAGTACTTC.